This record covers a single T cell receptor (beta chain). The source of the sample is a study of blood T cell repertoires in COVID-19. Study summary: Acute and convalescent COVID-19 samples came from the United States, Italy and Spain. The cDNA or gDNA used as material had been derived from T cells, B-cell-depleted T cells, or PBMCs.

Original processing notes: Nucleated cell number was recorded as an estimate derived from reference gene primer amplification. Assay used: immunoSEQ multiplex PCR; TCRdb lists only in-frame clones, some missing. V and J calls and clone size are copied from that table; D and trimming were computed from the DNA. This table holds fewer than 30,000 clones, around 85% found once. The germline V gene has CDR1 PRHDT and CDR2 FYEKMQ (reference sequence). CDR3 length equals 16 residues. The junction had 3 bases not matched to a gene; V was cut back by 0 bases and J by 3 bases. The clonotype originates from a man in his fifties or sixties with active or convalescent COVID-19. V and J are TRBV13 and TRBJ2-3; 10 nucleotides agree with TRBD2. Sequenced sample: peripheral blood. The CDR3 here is CASSLGASGSTDTQYF. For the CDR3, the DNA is TGTGCCAGCAGCTTAGGTGCTAGCGGGAGTACAGATACGCAGTATTTT.